This T cell receptor beta chain originates from a study of a mutant IDH1 vaccine in newly diagnosed glioma. Study information: Treated patients had a mean age of 40.4 years and a 62.5% male, approximately 38% female split. Those enrolled had earlier been treated with radiotherapy, temozolomide, or both, mostly both. Whole-study findings and limits: Pseudoprogression seemed unlinked to shifts in top peripheral T cell clonotypes.

Some clones are missing from TCRdb's copy, which holds only in-frame ones; the method was immunoSEQ multiplex PCR. The profile shows roughly 70,000 clones, 86% of them singletons. Concerning this clone itself: No antigen is known for it.

The CDR3 consists of 13 residues. Germline V gene sequence: CDR1 SGHRS, CDR2 YFSETQ. Trimming removed 5 bases from V and 0 bases from J, with 8 bases in between. The time point here: baseline, week 1 (first vaccination visit). The treatment denotes: pre-vaccination baseline after standard-of-care therapy. V usage is TRBV5-1 and J usage is TRBJ1-1, with no clear D. The sample here was PBMCs, taken from a glioma patient treated with radiotherapy, temozolomide or both. The receptor's source is a man aged 25-45 years with glioma. The CDR3 is CASSQALNTEAFF. DNA for the CDR3: TGCGCCAGCAGTCAGGCGTTGAACACTGAAGCTTTCTTT.